These T cell receptor beta chains were read from a single sample in a study of neurological immune-mediated disorders. TCRdb used MiXCR to reprocess the 5' RACE reads, holding one entry per CDR3 protein. The sample records around 66,000 distinct CDR3 sequences, less than 5.5% being singletons. What was sequenced was PBMCs. Every receptor here comes from a young woman with multiple sclerosis. CDR3s leave out the opening cysteine and the closing phenylalanine or tryptophan. The order of the fields is V gene, J gene, CDR3 protein.

>TRBV3-1|TRBJ2-6
ASSHVAGANVLT
>TRBV9|TRBJ2-2
ASSVGPGTGELF
>TRBV7-9|TRBJ2-5
ASSLVEGPQAQY
>TRBV6-5|TRBJ1-4
ASSSPDKLSTNEKLF
>TRBV10-2|TRBJ1-6
ASTRGRNSPLH
>TRBV7-6|TRBJ1-5
ASSLEGGGPQH
>TRBV18|TRBJ2-5
ASSQSGSKETQY
>TRBV20-1|TRBJ2-1
SASRSLPYNEQF
>TRBV20-1|TRBJ2-3
SAVSTRDRLTDTQY
>TRBV12-3/TRBV12-4|TRBJ1-6
ASSRTGDSPLH